These 17 T cell receptor beta chains share one sample of origin, sequenced in a study of blood T cell repertoires in COVID-19. Using immunoSEQ multiplex PCR, the repertoire was profiled, and TCRdb retains in-frame clones only, with some absent. The sample consists of about 670,000 clones, about 90% of them appearing once. Material: peripheral blood. The receptors here all came from a woman aged 18-29 years with acute or convalescent COVID-19.

This rearrangement joins TRBV4-1 to TRBJ2-7; D possibly corresponds to TRBD2 (5 bases). The germline CDR1 and CDR2 sequences are MGHRA and YSYEKL. V was cut by 0 bases and J by 6 bases, with 12 bases left in between. This CDR3 contains 14 residues. CDR3 loop: CASSQDSTGVEQYF. CDR3 sequence (DNA): TGCGCCAGCAGCCAAGATTCCACCGGGGTCGAGCAGTACTTC.

This clone was observed once. V gene TRBV18 combines with J gene TRBJ1-5; D is uncertain. V dropped 3 bases and J dropped 4 bases, with 13 bases sitting between them. Germline V lookup: CDR1 KGHSH, CDR2 LQKENI. The CDR3 has 15 residues. The CDR3 here is CASSPSGYGNQPQHF. The CDR3, as DNA: TGTGCCAGCTCACCGTCGGGGTACGGAAATCAGCCCCAGCATTTT.

This sequence joins TRBV28 and TRBJ1-1, with 9 bases identical to TRBD1. Germline lookup yields CDR1 MDHEN and CDR2 SYDVKM. CDR3 length: 18 residues. The V segment lost 5 bases and the J segment 1 base; nucleotides outside the gene matches: 14. The CDR3 sequence: CASSPDRGGQGENTEAFF. The CDR3, as DNA: TGTGCCAGCAGTCCCGACCGGGGGGGACAGGGTGAGAACACTGAAGCTTTCTTT.

The chain is built from TRBV6-2 or TRBV6-3 and TRBJ2-7, with D uncertain. The V gene lost 5 bases and the J gene lost 2 bases, with 7 bases spanning the gap. CDR1 and CDR2 from the germline V gene are MNHEY and SVGEGT. This CDR3 comprises 12 residues. In DNA, the CDR3 is TGTGCCAGCAGTCCCCAAACCTACGAGCAGTACTTC. It is translated as CASSPQTYEQYF.

The V gene is TRBV3-1 (or the pseudogene TRBV3-2), the J gene TRBJ1-4; 8 bases align to TRBD1. Germline assignment: CDR1 LGHDT and CDR2 YNNKEL (reference sequence). The junction had 11 bases not matched to a gene; V was cut back by 6 bases and J by 8 bases. The CDR3 is 15 residues long. This chain's CDR3 is CASSTYRGEDEKLFF. The CDR3 DNA sequence: TGTGCCAGCAGTACCTACAGGGGGGAAGACGAAAAACTGTTTTTT.

V usage is TRBV5-1 and J usage is TRBJ1-6, with 7 nucleotides matching TRBD1. Germline V CDR1 and CDR2: SGHRS, YFSETQ. There are 17 residues in the CDR3. Unmatched junction bases numbered 6, after V lost 3 bases and J lost 0 bases. CDR3 nucleotides: TGCGCCAGCAGCTGGGACAGCCCGAGCTCCTATAATTCACCCCTCCACTTT. Residues: CASSWDSPSSYNSPLHF.

The CDR3 DNA sequence: TGTGCCAGCGACGCACCGGACAGGGAGAACTATGGCTACACCTTC. Encoded protein: CASDAPDRENYGYTF. This chain joins TRBV27 and TRBJ1-2; 8 nucleotides agree with TRBD1. The CDR3 runs to 15 residues. The V gene's germline CDR1 is MNHEY and CDR2 SMNVEV (reference sequence). Trimming cost V 8 bases and J 2 bases; bases outside gene matches: 10.

The rearrangement joins TRBV6-5 to TRBJ1-1; a possible D gene is TRBD1 (5 bases). Trimming pared 3 bases from V and 2 bases from J, leaving 13 bases between. Germline values: CDR1 MNHEY, CDR2 SVGAGI. The CDR3 has 15 amino acids. CDR3 loop: CASSYGAARNTEAFF. The CDR3, as DNA: TGTGCCAGCAGTTATGGGGCCGCTCGAAACACTGAAGCTTTCTTT.

This clone was detected only a few times. This chain uses TRBV6-4 with TRBJ2-3; the D is unclear. The CDR3 extends over 14 amino acids. V was trimmed by 3 bases and J by 0 bases, leaving 7 bases between them. The germline CDR1 and CDR2 sequences are MRHNA and SNTAGT. As DNA, the CDR3 is TGTGCCAGCAGTGAAGCGACTAGCACAGATACGCAGTATTTT. Amino acids: CASSEATSTDTQYF.

The J gene is TRBJ2-5, the V gene TRBV4-1; 9 bases line up with TRBD2. V gave up 0 bases and J gave up 8 bases; unmatched junction bases: 16. This CDR3 has 18 residues. Germline V gene lookup returns CDR1 MGHRA and CDR2 YSYEKL. The CDR3 sequence is CASSQEGRSAGGAYTQYF. As DNA, the CDR3 is TGCGCCAGCAGCCAAGAGGGTCGAAGTGCGGGGGGGGCCTACACCCAGTACTTC.

The V and J genes are TRBV5-1 and TRBJ1-6; tentative D call: TRBD1 (5 bases). CDR1 is SGHRS, CDR2 YFSETQ, per germline. V lost 4 bases and J 3 bases, leaving 14 bases between the germline ends. The length of the CDR3 is 16 residues. CDR3 DNA sequence: TGCGCCAGCAGCGAGAACAGGAGCCACTATAATTCACCCCTCCACTTT. Protein sequence: CASSENRSHYNSPLHF. The whole variable domain, filled in from reference TRBV5-1 and TRBJ1-6, reads KAGVTQTPRYLIKTRGQQVTLSCSPISGHRSVSWYQQTPGQGLQFLFEYFSETQRNKGNFPGRFSGRQFSNSRSEMNVSTLELGDSALYLCASSENRSHYNSPLHFGNGTRLTVT.

This clone was counted a single time. The chain recombines TRBV7-9 with TRBJ1-6; 7 nucleotides line up with TRBD1. The V and J ends lost 3 bases and 7 bases, in that order; junction bases with no gene match: 15. Germline CDR1 reads SEHNR; CDR2 reads FQNEAQ (reference sequence). This CDR3 comprises 18 residues. CDR3 region: CASSFRVLRGNKNSPLHF. In nucleotides, the CDR3 is TGTGCCAGCAGCTTTCGAGTCCTCAGGGGGAATAAGAATTCACCCCTCCACTTT.

The V gene is TRBV7-2, the J gene TRBJ1-2; D ambiguous. The CDR3 extends over 14 amino acids. With 1 base removed from V and 6 bases from J, the gap between germline ends came to 12 bases. Per the germline V gene, CDR1 is SGHTA and CDR2 is FQGNSA. CDR3 nucleotides: TGTGCCAGCAGCTTAGGTTCGGGGTTGGATGGCTACACCTTC. The encoded protein is CASSLGSGLDGYTF.

The gene calls are TRBV5-6 and TRBJ1-1; maybe TRBD1 (5 bases). Between the trimmed V and J ends, which lost 5 bases and 3 bases, there was a span of 14 bases. The CDR3 length is 14 residues. CDR1 and CDR2 from the germline V gene are SGHDT and YYEEEE. The CDR3, as DNA: TGTGCCAGCAGTCGCCGGACACTCTACACTGAAGCTTTCTTT. This translates into CASSRRTLYTEAFF.

This rearrangement joins TRBV4-3 to TRBJ2-1, with 9 bases that match TRBD1. Germline V CDR1 and CDR2: LGHNA, YSLEER. This CDR3 is built from 14 residues. V trimming: 2 bases; J trimming: 9 bases; junction bases outside the gene matches: 5. The CDR3 loop reads CASSQIQGAGEQFF. Written as DNA, the CDR3 is TGCGCCAGCAGCCAAATACAGGGGGCCGGTGAGCAGTTCTTC.

V usage is TRBV2 and J usage is TRBJ1-2; 9 nucleotides line up with TRBD1. The CDR3 covers 14 residues. Germline V CDR1 and CDR2: SNHLY, FYNNEI. The V gene end was trimmed by 6 bases and the J gene end by 4 bases; junction bases not matched to a gene: 6. The CDR3 DNA reads TGTGCCAGCAGCTTGGACAGGGGAGGCTATGGCTACACCTTC. This sequence encodes CASSLDRGGYGYTF.

J is TRBJ1-1 and V is TRBV4-1; D perhaps matches TRBD1 (5 bases). This CDR3 comprises 14 residues. Looked up from germline, CDR1 is MGHRA and CDR2 is YSYEKL. The V and J ends lost 4 bases and 0 bases respectively, with 9 bases between them. CDR3 protein: CASSLGRMNTEAFF. In DNA, the CDR3 is TGCGCCAGCAGCCTGGGGCGTATGAACACTGAAGCTTTCTTT.